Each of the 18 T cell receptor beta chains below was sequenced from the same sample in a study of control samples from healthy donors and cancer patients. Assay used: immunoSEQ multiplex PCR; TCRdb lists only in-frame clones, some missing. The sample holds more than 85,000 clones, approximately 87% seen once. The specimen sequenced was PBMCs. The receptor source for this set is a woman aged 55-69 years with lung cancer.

CDR3 nucleotide sequence: TGTGCCAGCAACCAAATGGGGGGGGACTACGAGCAGTACTTC. Amino acid sequence: CASNQMGGDYEQYF. The rearrangement links TRBV2 to TRBJ2-7, with TRBD2 matching over 7 bases. Germline V gives CDR1 SNHLY, CDR2 FYNNEI. Trimming cost V 7 bases and J 3 bases; bases outside gene matches: 9. The CDR3 runs 14 residues.

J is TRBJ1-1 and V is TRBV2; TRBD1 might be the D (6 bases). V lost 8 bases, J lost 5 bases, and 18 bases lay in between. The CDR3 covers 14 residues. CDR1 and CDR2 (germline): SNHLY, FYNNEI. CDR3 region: CASDTGTYKTEAFF. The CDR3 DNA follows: TGTGCCAGCGATACCGGGACATATAAAACTGAAGCTTTCTTT.

The DNA for the CDR3 is TGTGCCAGCAGCTTAAATGAGGGGGGGCGTAAAGCTTTCTTT. Encoded protein: CASSLNEGGRKAFF. The V call is TRBV7-9, the J call TRBJ1-1, with a tentative D call TRBD1 (6 bases). This CDR3 has 14 residues. Germline loops: CDR1 SEHNR, CDR2 FQNEAQ (reference sequence). V lost 2 bases to trimming and J lost 9 bases, with 16 bases between them.

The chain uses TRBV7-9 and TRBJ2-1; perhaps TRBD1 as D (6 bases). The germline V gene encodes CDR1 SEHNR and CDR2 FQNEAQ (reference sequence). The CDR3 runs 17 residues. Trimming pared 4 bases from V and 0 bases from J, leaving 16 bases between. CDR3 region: CASSSLPGVRSYNEQFF. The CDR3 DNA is TGTGCCAGCAGCTCGCTTCCAGGGGTCCGCTCCTACAATGAGCAGTTCTTC.

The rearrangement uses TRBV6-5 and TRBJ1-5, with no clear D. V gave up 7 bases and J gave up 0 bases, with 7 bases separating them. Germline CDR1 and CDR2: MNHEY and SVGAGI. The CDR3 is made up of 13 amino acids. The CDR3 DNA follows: TGTGCCAGCATGGAGTATAGCAATCAGCCCCAGCATTTT. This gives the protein CASMEYSNQPQHF.

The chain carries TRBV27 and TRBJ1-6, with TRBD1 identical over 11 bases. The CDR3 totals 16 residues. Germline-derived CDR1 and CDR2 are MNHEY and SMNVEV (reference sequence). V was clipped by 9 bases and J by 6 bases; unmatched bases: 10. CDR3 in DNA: TGTGCCAGTACGACCCGGGACAGGGGGATTAATTCACCCCTCCACTTT. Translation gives CASTTRDRGINSPLHF.

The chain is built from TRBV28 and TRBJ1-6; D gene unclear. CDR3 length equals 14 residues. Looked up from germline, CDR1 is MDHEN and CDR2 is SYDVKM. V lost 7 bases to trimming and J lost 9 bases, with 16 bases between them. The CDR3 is CASKAGGIGSPLHF. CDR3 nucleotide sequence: TGTGCCAGCAAGGCGGGAGGGATAGGTTCACCCCTCCACTTT.

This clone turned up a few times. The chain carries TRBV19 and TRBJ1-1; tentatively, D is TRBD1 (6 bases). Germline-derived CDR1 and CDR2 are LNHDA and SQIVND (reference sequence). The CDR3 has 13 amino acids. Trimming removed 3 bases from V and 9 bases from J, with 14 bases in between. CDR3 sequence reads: CASSIAGVEKAFF. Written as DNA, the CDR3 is TGTGCCAGTAGTATTGCAGGGGTGGAAAAAGCTTTCTTT.

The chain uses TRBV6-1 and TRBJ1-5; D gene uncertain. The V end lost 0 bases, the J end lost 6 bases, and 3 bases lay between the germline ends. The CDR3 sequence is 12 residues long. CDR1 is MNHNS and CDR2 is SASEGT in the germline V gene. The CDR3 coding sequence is TGTGCCAGCAGTGAAGCTTCTCAGCCCCAGCATTTT. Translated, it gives CASSEASQPQHF.

CDR3 sequence reads: CASSRTLNTEAFF. Written as DNA, the CDR3 is TGCGCCAGCAGCCGTACATTGAACACTGAAGCTTTCTTT. The chain joins TRBV5-1 to TRBJ1-1; D gene ambiguous. The CDR3 is 13 amino acids. Trimming took 4 bases from V and 0 from J, leaving 7 bases between them. CDR1 is SGHRS, CDR2 YFSETQ, per germline.

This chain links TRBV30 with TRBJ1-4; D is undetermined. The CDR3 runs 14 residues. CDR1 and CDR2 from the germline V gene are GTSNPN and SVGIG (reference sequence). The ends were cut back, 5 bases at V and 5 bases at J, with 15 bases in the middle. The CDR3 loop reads CAWSRWELNEKLFF. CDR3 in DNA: TGTGCCTGGTCCAGGTGGGAGCTAAATGAAAAACTGTTTTTT. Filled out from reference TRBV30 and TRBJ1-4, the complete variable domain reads SQTIHQWPATLVQPVGSPLSLECTVEGTSNPNLYWYRQAAGRGLQLLFYSVGIGQISSEVPQNLSASRPQDRQFILSSKKLLLSDSGFYLCAWSRWELNEKLFFGSGTQLSVL.

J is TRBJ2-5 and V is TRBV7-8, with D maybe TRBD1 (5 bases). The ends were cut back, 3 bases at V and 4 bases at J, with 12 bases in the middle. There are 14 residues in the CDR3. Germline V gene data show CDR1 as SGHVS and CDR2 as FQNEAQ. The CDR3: CASSFAGLGETQYF. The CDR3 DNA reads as TGTGCCAGCAGCTTCGCAGGGTTGGGAGAGACCCAGTACTTC.

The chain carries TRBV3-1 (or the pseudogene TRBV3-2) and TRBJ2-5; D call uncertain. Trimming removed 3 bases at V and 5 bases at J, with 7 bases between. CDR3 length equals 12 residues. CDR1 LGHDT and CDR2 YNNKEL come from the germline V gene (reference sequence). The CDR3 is CASSHQAETQYF. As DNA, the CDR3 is TGTGCCAGCAGCCACCAGGCGGAGACCCAGTACTTC.

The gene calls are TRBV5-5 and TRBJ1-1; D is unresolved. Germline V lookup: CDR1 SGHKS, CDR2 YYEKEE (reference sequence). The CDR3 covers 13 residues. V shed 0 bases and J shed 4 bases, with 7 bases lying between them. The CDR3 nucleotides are TGTGCCAGCAGCTTGGCGGATGTCACTGAAGCTTTCTTT. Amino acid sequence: CASSLADVTEAFF.

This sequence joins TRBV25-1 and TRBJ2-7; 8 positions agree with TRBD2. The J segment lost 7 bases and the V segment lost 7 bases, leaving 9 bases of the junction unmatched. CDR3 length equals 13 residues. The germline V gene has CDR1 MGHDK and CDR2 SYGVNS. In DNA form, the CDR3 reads TGTGCCAGCACCAAGGGACTAGTGGGAGAGCAGTACTTC. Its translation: CASTKGLVGEQYF.

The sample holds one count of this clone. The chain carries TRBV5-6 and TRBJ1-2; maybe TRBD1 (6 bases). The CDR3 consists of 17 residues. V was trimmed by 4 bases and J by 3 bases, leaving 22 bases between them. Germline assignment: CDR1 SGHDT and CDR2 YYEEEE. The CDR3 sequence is CASSPPGFRTADYGYTF. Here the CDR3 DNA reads TGTGCCAGCAGCCCACCCGGCTTCCGGACAGCAGACTATGGCTACACCTTC. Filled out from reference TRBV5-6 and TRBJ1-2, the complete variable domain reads DAGVTQSPTHLIKTRGQQVTLRCSPKSGHDTVSWYQQALGQGPQFIFQYYEEEERQRGNFPDRFSGHQFPNYSSELNVNALLLGDSALYLCASSPPGFRTADYGYTFGSGTRLTVV.

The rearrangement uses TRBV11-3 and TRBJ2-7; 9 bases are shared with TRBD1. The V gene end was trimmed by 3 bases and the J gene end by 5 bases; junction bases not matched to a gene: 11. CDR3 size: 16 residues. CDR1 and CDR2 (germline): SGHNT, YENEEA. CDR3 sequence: CASSFGIQGAGDEQYF. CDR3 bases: TGTGCCAGCAGCTTCGGTATACAGGGGGCAGGGGACGAGCAGTACTTC.

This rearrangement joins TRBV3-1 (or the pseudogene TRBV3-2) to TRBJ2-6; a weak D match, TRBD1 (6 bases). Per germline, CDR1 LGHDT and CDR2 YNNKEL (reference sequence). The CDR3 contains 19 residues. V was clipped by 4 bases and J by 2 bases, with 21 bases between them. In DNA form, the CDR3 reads TGTGCCAGCAGCCGCCTAGAAACAGGGCTAGGAGCTGGGGCCAACGTCCTGACTTTC. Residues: CASSRLETGLGAGANVLTF.